Listed here are 8 T cell receptor beta chains from one sample, sequenced in a study of identical twins. TCRdb reprocessed the 5' RACE reads with MiXCR, giving one entry per CDR3 protein. The repertoire has hundreds of thousands of distinct CDR3 sequences, 20% to 25% of them found once; the top ten carry approximately 2.9%. The sample also formed part of further work on T cells expressing NK-cell markers.

Sequenced sample: CD4+ T cells sorted from blood. The receptors here all came from a young woman in good health.

This clonotype was seen at least ten times. The J gene is TRBJ1-6, the V gene TRBV20-1; D is unresolved. Germline V gives CDR1 DFQATT, CDR2 SNEGSKA (reference sequence). This CDR3 is built from 14 residues. Between the trimmed V and J ends, which lost 4 bases and 0 bases, there was a span of 7 bases. The CDR3: CSATRSSYNSPLHF. CDR3 DNA: TGCAGTGCTACGAGGAGCTCCTATAATTCACCCCTCCACTTT.

There are a few counts of this clonotype. The rearrangement uses TRBV5-6 and TRBJ1-2; TRBD1 aligns across 7 bases. This CDR3 has 14 residues. Germline-derived CDR1 and CDR2 are SGHDT and YYEEEE. Germline trimming cut 4 bases from V and 4 bases from J; bases unmatched to any gene: 7. The CDR3 reads CASSPKGQLYGYTF. The CDR3 nucleotides are TGTGCCAGCAGCCCCAAGGGACAGCTCTATGGCTACACCTTC.

This clonotype has only a few counts. The chain uses TRBV20-1 and TRBJ1-2; D ambiguous. Per germline, CDR1 DFQATT and CDR2 SNEGSKA (reference sequence). V dropped 1 base and J dropped 3 bases, with 9 bases sitting between them. The CDR3 spans 13 residues. CDR3 residues: CSARVVDHYGYTF. DNA for the CDR3: TGCAGTGCTAGAGTGGTGGATCACTATGGCTACACCTTC.

This chain uses TRBV10-3 with TRBJ2-3; perhaps TRBD1 as D (5 bases). Looked up from germline, CDR1 is ENHRY and CDR2 is SYGVKD. CDR3 length: 13 residues. Trimming took 7 bases from V and 5 from J, leaving 13 bases between them. In DNA form, the CDR3 reads TGTGCCATCACCGCAGGGATGAAAGATACGCAGTATTTT. This translates into CAITAGMKDTQYF.

CDR3: CASSPRGVLSGNTIYF. The DNA for the CDR3 is TGTGCCAGCAGTCCGAGGGGGGTCCTCTCTGGAAACACCATATATTTT. This sequence joins TRBV9 and TRBJ1-3; the D gene is possibly TRBD1 (6 bases). Trimming took 5 bases from V and 0 from J, leaving 15 bases between them. Germline V gene data show CDR1 as SGDLS and CDR2 as YYNGEE. The CDR3 covers 16 residues.

This clonotype was detected many times. V and J are TRBV5-1 and TRBJ2-5; D is unresolved. This CDR3 is 13 amino acids long. The germline V and J ends were trimmed by 0 bases and 2 bases, with 5 bases remaining between them. Germline V gene sequence: CDR1 SGHRS, CDR2 YFSETQ. The CDR3 sequence is CASSLAVQETQYF. The CDR3, as DNA: TGCGCCAGCAGCTTGGCCGTGCAAGAGACCCAGTACTTC.

This clonotype was counted a few times. V usage is TRBV15 and J usage is TRBJ2-1; a weak D match, TRBD1 (6 bases). Trimming removed 0 bases at V and 4 bases at J, with 19 bases between. Germline V gene data show CDR1 as LNHNV and CDR2 as YYDKDF (reference sequence). The length of the CDR3 is 18 residues. DNA of the CDR3: TGTGCCACCAGCAGAGATCTCGGGTTGGGGGCGACGTACAATGAGCAGTTCTTC. This translates into CATSRDLGLGATYNEQFF.

V and J are TRBV29-1 and TRBJ2-5; D unclear. The CDR3 sequence is 12 residues long. V lost 6 bases, J lost 5 bases, and 13 bases lay in between. The V gene's germline CDR1 is SQVTM and CDR2 ANQGSEA. For the CDR3, the DNA is TGCAGCGTAGACCAGCTCGGGGAGACCCAGTACTTC. Amino acid sequence: CSVDQLGETQYF.